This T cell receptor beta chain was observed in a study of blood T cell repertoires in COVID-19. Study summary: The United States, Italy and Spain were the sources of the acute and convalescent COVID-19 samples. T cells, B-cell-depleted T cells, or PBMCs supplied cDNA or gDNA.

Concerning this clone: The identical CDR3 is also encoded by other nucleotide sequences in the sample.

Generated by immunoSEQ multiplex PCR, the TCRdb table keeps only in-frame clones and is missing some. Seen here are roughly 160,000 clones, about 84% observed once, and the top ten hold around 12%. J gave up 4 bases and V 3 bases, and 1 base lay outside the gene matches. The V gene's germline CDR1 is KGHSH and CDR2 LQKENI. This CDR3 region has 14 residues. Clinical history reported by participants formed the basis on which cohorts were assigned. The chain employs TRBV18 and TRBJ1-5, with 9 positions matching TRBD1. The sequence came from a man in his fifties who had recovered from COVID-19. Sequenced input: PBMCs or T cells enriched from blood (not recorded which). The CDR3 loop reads CASSPGQGNQPQHF. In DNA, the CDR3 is TGTGCCAGCTCACCGGGACAGGGTAATCAGCCCCAGCATTTT.